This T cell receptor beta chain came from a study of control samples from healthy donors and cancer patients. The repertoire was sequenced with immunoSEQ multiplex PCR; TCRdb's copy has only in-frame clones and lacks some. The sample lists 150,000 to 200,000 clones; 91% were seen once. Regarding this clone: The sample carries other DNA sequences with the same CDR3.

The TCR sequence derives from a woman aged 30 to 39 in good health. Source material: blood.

The CDR3 loop is CASSLAGGSNQPQHF. The DNA for the CDR3 is TGTGCCAGCAGCTTAGCAGGGGGGAGCAATCAGCCCCAGCATTTT. The rearrangement joins TRBV7-9 to TRBJ1-5, with D perhaps TRBD1 (6 bases). The CDR3 is 15 residues long. Germline CDR1 SEHNR, CDR2 FQNEAQ (reference sequence). V lost 0 bases and J 1 base, leaving 7 bases between the germline ends.